The clone carrying this T cell receptor beta chain came up many times. Its cognate antigen is unknown. Amplified TCR beta CDR3 regions were obtained using RNA transcripts as template. HTBI-primed RT-PCR formed the first round, and a multiplex PCR formed the second. A single record per CDR3 protein comes from TCRdb applying MiXCR to the multiplex PCR reads. Among 350,000 to 450,000 distinct CDR3 sequences listed, roughly 21% were seen once. Only newly diagnosed hyperthyroidism patients aged 18 to 65, with under 2 months' duration, were enrolled. Diagnostic conclusions were grounded in clinical symptoms, serum thyroxine, TRAb, thyroid ultrasound and orbital computed tomography. These data come from a study of Graves' ophthalmopathy and Graves' hyperthyroidism. Study in general: At the time of initial diagnosis and before any treatment, peripheral blood was collected. Whole-study findings and limits: Prediction of ophthalmopathy progression reached 70.59% sensitivity and 72% to 75% specificity.

CDR3 length: 16 residues. Germline V gene sequence: CDR1 MNHEY, CDR2 SVGAGI. Trimming took 4 bases from V and 6 from J, leaving 20 bases between them. The chain recombines TRBV6-5 with TRBJ2-3, with D possibly TRBD1 on 6 matching bases. The TCR was taken from a young woman with stable Graves' hyperthyroidism. Material: peripheral blood. The DNA of the CDR3 is TGTGCCAGCAGTTCTCCACCCGGGACAAAGGGGGATACGCAGTATTTT. Protein sequence: CASSSPPGTKGDTQYF.